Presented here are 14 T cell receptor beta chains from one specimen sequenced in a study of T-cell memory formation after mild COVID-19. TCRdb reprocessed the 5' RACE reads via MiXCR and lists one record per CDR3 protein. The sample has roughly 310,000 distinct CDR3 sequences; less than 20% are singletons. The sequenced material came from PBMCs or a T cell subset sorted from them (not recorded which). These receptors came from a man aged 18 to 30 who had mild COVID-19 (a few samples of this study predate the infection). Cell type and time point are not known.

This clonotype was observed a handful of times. CDR3 in DNA: TGTGCCAGCAGTGACCGAGCGGAGGCAAGTGAGCAGTTCTTC. It translates to CASSDRAEASEQFF. The genes are TRBV6-4 and TRBJ2-1; tentative D call: TRBD2 (5 bases). Germline V CDR1 and CDR2: MRHNA, SNTAGT. V lost 2 bases to trimming and J lost 9 bases, with 14 bases between them. The CDR3 is 14 amino acids.

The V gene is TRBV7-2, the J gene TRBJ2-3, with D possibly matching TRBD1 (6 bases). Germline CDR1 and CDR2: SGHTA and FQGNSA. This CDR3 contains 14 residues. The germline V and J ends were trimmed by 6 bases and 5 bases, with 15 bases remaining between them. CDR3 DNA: TGTGCCAGCAGGCCCCCAGGGGCGATAGATACGCAGTATTTT. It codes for CASRPPGAIDTQYF.

The CDR3 DNA sequence: TGTGCCAGCAGTTTAAGCTCCGGGACTGGAAACACCATATATTTT. Translation gives CASSLSSGTGNTIYF. The chain has TRBV28 and TRBJ1-3; D not certain. The germline V and J ends were trimmed by 2 bases and 2 bases, with 10 bases remaining between them. The CDR3 contains 15 residues. CDR1 and CDR2 (germline): MDHEN, SYDVKM.

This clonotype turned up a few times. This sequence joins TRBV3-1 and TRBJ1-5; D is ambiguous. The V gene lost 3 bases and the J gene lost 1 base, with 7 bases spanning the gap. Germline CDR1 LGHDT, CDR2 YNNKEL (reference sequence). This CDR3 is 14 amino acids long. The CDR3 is CASSQSSSNQPQHF. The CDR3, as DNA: TGTGCCAGCAGCCAGTCCTCCAGCAATCAGCCCCAGCATTTT.

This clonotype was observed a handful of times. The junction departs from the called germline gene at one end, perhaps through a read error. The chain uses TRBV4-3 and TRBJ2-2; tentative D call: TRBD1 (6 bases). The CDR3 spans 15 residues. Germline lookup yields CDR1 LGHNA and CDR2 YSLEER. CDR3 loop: CASSEEDSFTGELFF. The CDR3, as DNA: TGCGCCAGCAGCGAAGAGGACAGTTTCACCGGGGAGCTGTTTTTT.

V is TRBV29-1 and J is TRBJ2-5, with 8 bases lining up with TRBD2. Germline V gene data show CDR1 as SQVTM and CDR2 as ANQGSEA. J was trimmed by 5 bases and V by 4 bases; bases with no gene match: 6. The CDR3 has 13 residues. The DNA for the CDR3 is TGCAGCGTTGCCCAGGGCGGGGGGGAGACCCAGTACTTC. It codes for CSVAQGGGETQYF.

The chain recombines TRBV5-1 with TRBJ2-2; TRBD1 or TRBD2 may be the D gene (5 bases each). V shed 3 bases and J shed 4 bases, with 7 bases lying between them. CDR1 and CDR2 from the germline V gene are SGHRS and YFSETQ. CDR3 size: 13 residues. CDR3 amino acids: CASSWGITGELFF. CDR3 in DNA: TGCGCCAGCAGCTGGGGGATCACCGGGGAGCTGTTTTTT.

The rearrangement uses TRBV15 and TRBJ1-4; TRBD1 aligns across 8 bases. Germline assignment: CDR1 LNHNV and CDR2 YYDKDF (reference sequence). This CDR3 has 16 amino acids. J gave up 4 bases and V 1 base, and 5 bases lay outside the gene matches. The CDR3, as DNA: TGTGCCACCAGCAGAGGGTGGGGACAGGTTAATGAAAAACTGTTTTTT. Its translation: CATSRGWGQVNEKLFF.

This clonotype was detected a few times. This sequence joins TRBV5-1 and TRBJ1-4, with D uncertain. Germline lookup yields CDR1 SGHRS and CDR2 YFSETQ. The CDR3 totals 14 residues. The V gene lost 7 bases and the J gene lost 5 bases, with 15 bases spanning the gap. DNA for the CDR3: TGCGCCAGCGGCCACCGAGGCCCAAATGAAAAACTGTTTTTT. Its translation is CASGHRGPNEKLFF. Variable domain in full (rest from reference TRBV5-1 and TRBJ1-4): KAGVTQTPRYLIKTRGQQVTLSCSPISGHRSVSWYQQTPGQGLQFLFEYFSETQRNKGNFPGRFSGRQFSNSRSEMNVSTLELGDSALYLCASGHRGPNEKLFFGSGTQLSVL.

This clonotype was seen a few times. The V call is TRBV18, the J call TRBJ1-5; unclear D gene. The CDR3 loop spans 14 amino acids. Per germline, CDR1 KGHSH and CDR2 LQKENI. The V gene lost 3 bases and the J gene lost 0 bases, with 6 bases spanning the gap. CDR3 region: CASSPPYSNQPQHF. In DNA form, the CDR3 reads TGTGCCAGCTCACCCCCTTATAGCAATCAGCCCCAGCATTTT.

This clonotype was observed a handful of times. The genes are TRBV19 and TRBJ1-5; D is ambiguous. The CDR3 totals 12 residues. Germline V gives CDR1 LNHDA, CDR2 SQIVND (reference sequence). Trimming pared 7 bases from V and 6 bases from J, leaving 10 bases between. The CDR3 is CASNTGSQPQHF. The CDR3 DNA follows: TGTGCCAGTAACACCGGTAGTCAGCCCCAGCATTTT.

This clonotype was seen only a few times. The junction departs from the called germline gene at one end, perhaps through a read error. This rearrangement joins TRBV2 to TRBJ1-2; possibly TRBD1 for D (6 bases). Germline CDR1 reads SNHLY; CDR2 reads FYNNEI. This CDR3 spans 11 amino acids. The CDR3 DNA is TGTGCCAGCGGTGACAGGCATGGCTACACCTTC. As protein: CASGDRHGYTF.

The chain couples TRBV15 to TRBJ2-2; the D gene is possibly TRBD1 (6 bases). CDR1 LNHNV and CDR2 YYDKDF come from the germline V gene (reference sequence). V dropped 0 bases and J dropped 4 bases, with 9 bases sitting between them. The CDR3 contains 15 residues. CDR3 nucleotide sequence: TGTGCCACCAGCAGAGATCCAGGGGTCACCGGGGAGCTGTTTTTT. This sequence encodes CATSRDPGVTGELFF.

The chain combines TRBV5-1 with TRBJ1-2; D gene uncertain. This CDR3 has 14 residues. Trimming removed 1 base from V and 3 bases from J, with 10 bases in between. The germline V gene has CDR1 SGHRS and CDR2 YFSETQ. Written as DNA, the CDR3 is TGCGCCAGCAGCTTGCTAGGTGCGGACTATGGCTACACCTTC. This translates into CASSLLGADYGYTF.